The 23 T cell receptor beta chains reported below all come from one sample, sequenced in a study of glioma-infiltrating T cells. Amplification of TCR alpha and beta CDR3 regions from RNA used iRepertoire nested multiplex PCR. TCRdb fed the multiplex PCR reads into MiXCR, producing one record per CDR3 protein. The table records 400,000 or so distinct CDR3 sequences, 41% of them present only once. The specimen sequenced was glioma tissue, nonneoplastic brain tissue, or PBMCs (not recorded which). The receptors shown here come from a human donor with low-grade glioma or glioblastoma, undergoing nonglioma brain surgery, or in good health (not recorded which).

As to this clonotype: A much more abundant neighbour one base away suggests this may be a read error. The CDR3 DNA sequence: TGTGCCAGCAGTTACGACAGGGGGCAGGACGGGGAGCTGTTTTTT. As protein: CASSYDRGQDGELFF. The chain uses TRBV6-5 and TRBJ2-2, with 10 bases identical to TRBD1. The CDR3 has 15 residues. The J segment lost 7 bases and the V segment lost 2 bases, leaving 4 bases of the junction unmatched. Germline V gives CDR1 MNHEY, CDR2 SVGAGI.

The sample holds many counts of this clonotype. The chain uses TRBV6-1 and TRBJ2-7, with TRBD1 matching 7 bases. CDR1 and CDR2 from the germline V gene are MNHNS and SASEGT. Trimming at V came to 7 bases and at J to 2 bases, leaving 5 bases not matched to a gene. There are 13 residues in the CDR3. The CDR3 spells CASILGQAYEQYF. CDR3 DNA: TGTGCCAGCATCCTCGGACAGGCCTACGAGCAGTACTTC.

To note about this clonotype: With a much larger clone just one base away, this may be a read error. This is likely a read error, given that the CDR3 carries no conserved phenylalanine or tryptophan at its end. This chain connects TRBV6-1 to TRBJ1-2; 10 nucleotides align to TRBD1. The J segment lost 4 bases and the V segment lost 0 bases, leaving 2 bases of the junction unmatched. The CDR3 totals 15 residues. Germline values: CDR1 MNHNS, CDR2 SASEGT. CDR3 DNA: TGTGCCAGCAGTGAAGCGGGACAGGGGTCCTATGGCTACACCCTC. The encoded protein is CASSEAGQGSYGYTL.

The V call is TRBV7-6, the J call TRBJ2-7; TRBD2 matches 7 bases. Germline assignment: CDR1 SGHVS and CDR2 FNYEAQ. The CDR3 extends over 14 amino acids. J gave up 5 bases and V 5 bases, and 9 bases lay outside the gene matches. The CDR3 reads CASSRGSGRNEQYF. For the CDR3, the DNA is TGTGCCAGCAGCCGCGGGAGCGGTAGGAACGAGCAGTACTTC.

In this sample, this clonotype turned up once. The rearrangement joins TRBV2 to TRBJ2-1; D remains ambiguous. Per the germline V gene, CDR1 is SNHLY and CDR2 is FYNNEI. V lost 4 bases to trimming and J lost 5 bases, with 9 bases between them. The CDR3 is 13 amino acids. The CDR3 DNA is TGTGCCAGCAGTGTTACTTTCGACAATGAGCAGTTCTTC. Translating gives CASSVTFDNEQFF.

The chain's CDR3 is CASSQNTIMNTEAFF. DNA of the CDR3: TGCGCCAGCAGCCAGAACACGATTATGAACACTGAAGCTTTCTTT. This chain connects TRBV4-3 to TRBJ1-1, with unresolved D. The V and J ends lost 3 bases and 0 bases respectively, with 11 bases between them. The CDR3 is 15 amino acids. Germline CDR1 reads LGHNA; CDR2 reads YSLEER.

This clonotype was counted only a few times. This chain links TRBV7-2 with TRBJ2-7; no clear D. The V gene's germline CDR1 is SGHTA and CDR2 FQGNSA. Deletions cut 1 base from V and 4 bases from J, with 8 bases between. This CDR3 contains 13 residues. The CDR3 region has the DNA TGTGCCAGCAGCTTAGACCGACATTACGAGCAGTACTTC. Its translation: CASSLDRHYEQYF.

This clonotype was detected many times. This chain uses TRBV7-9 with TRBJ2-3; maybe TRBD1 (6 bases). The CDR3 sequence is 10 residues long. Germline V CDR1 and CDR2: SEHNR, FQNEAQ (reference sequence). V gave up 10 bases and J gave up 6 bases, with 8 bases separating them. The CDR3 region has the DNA TGTGCCACCCAGGGGGATACGCAGTATTTT. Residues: CATQGDTQYF.

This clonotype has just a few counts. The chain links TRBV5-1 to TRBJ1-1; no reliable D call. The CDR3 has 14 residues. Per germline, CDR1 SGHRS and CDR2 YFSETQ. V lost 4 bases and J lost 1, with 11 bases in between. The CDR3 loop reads CASSLSTGNTEAFF. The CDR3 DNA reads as TGCGCCAGCAGCCTCTCGACGGGGAACACTGAAGCTTTCTTT. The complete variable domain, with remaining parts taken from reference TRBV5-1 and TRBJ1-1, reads KAGVTQTPRYLIKTRGQQVTLSCSPISGHRSVSWYQQTPGQGLQFLFEYFSETQRNKGNFPGRFSGRQFSNSRSEMNVSTLELGDSALYLCASSLSTGNTEAFFGQGTRLTVV.

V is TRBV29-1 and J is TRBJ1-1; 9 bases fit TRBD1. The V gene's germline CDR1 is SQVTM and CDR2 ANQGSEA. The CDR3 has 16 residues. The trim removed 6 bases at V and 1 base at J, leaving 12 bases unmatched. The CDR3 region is CSVLPGQGGGNTEAFF. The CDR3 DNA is TGCAGCGTCCTCCCGGGACAGGGCGGAGGGAACACTGAAGCTTTCTTT.

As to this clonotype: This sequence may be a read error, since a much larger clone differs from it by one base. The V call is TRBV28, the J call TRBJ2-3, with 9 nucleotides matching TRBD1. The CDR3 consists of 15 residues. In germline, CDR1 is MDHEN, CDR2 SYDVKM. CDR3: CASREDRGNTDTRYF. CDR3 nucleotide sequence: TGTGCCAGCAGGGAGGACAGGGGAAACACAGATACGCGGTATTTT.

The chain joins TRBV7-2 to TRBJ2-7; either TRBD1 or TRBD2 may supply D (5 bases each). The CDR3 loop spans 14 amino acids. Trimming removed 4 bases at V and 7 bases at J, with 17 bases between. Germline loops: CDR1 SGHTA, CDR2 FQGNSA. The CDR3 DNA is TGTGCCAGCAGCTCCGGGACGCGGCTTGGAGAGCAGTACTTC. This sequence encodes CASSSGTRLGEQYF.

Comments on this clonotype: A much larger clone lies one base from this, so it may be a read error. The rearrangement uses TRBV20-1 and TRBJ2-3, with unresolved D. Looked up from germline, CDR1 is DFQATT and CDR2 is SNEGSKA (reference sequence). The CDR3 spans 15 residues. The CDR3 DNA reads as TGCAGTGCTAGATCGTCCAGATCGGCCTCCTACGAGGAGTACTTC. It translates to CSARSSRSASYEEYF.

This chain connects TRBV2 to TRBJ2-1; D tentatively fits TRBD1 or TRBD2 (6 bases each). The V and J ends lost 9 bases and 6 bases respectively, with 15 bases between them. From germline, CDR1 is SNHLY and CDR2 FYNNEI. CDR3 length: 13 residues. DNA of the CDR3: TGTGCCAGAGGGGGGAGTCTGAGCAATGAGCAGTTCTTC. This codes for CARGGSLSNEQFF.

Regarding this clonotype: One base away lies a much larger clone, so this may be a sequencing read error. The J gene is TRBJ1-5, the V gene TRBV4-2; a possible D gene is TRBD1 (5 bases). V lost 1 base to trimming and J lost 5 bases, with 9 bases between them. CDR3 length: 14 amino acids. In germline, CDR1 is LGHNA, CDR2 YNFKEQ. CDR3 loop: CASSQGQRYQPQHF. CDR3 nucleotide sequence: TGTGCCAGCAGCCAAGGACAGCGTTATCAGCCCCAGCATTTT.

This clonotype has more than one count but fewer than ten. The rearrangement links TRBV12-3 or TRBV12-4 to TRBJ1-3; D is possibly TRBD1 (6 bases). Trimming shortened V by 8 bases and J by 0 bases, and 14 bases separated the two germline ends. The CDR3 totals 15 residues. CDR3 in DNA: TGTGCCAGCGGATTCAGGGGCACCTCTGGAAACACCATATATTTT. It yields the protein CASGFRGTSGNTIYF.

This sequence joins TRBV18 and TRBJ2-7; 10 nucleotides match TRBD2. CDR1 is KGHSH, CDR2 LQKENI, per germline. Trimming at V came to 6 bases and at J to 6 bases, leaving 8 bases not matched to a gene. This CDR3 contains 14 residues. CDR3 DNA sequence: TGTGCCAGCTCCAGGGCTAGCGGGAGAACCGAGCAGTACTTC. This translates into CASSRASGRTEQYF.

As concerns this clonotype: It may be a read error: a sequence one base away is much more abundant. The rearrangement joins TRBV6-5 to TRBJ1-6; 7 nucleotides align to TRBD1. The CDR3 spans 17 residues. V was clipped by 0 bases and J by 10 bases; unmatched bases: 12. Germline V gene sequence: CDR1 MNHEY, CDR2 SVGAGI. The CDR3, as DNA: TGTGCCAGCAGTTACTCGTGGGTGGGGACAGCCACCTCACCCCTCCACTTT. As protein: CASSYSWVGTATSPLHF.

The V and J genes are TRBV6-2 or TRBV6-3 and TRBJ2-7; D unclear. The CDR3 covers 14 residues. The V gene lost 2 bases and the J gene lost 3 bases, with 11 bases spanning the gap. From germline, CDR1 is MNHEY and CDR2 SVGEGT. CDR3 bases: TGTGCCAGCAGTTACGGCCAGAGATTCTACGAGCAGTACTTC. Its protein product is CASSYGQRFYEQYF.

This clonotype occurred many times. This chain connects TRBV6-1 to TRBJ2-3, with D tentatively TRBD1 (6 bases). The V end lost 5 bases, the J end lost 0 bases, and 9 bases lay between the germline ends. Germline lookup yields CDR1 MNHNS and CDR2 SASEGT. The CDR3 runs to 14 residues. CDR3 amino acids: CASSRTASTDTQYF. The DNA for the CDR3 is TGTGCCAGCAGTCGGACAGCTAGCACAGATACGCAGTATTTT.

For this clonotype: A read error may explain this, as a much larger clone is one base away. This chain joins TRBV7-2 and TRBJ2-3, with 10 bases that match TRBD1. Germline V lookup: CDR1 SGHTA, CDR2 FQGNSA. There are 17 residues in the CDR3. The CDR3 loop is CASSHPRQGASTDTKYF. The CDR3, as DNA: TGTGCCAGCAGCCACCCCCGACAGGGGGCGAGCACAGATACGAAGTATTTT. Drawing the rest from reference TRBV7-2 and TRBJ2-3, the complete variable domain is GAGVSQSPSNKVTEKGKDVELRCDPISGHTALYWYRQSLGQGLEFLIYFQGNSAPDKSGLPSDRFSAERTGGSVSTLTIQRTQQEDSAVYLCASSHPRQGASTDTKYFGPGTRLTVL.

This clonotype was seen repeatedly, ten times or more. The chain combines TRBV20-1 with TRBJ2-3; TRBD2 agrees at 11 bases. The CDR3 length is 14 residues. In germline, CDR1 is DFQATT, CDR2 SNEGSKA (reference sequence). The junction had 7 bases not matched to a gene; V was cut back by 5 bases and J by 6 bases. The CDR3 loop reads CSALRASGRDTQYF. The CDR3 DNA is TGCAGTGCTCTAAGGGCTAGCGGGAGGGATACGCAGTATTTT.

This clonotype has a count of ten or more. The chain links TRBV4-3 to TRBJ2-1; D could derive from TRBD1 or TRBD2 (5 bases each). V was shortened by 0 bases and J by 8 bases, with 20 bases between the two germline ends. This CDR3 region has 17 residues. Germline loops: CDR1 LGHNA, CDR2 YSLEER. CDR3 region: CASSQDPGRQPMDEQFF. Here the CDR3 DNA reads TGCGCCAGCAGCCAAGATCCGGGACGACAACCGATGGATGAGCAGTTCTTC.